The clone carrying this T cell receptor (beta chain) was seen only a few times. Germline values: CDR1 SNHLY, CDR2 FYNNEI. CDR3 length: 14 residues. Trimming took off 8 bases at V and 3 bases at J, with 11 bases between the two ends. The entry originates in a study of blood T cell repertoires in COVID-19. Across the whole study: PBMCs, B-cell-depleted T cells, or T cells were the source of the cDNA or gDNA that made up the material.

Original processing notes: Estimated nucleated cell counts came from reference gene primer amplification. TCRdb's table, derived via immunoSEQ multiplex PCR, lists solely in-frame clones and lacks some. For V, J and clone size, that table is used; D and trimming come from the DNA. The data hold some 150,000 clones, with about 80% observed a single time. The chain couples TRBV2 to TRBJ1-6; D possibly corresponds to TRBD1 (6 bases). The sequence was collected from a human donor with acute or convalescent COVID-19. The donor label of this sample is uncertain. The sequenced sample was peripheral blood. The CDR3 reads CASRDTIYNSPLHF. The CDR3 region has the DNA TGTGCCAGCCGGGACACCATCTATAATTCACCCCTCCACTTT.